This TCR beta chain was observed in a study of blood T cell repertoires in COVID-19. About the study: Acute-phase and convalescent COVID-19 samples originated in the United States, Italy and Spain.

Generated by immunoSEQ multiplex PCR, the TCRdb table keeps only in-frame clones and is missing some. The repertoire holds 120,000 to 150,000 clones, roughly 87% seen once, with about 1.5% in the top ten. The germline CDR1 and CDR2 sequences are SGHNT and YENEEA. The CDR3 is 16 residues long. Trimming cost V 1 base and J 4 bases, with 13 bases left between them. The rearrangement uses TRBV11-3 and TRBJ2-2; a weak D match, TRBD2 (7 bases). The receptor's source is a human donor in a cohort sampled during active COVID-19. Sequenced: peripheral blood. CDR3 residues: CASSLGGGVSTGELFF. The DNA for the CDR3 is TGTGCCAGCAGCTTAGGAGGGGGGGTCAGCACCGGGGAGCTGTTTTTT.